The T cell receptor (beta chain) under discussion was sequenced for a study of T-cell memory formation after mild COVID-19. This clonotype was seen only a few times. This may be a read error: a much more frequent sequence differs by one nucleotide. The CDR3 is made up of 14 amino acids. J lost 1 base, V lost 6 bases, and 5 bases had no gene match. CDR1 and CDR2 from the germline V gene are MNHNY and SVGAGI (reference sequence). MiXCR was run by TCRdb on the 5' RACE reads, yielding one entry per CDR3 protein. The sample holds 300,000 to 350,000 distinct CDR3 sequences, roughly a fifth seen once. V gene TRBV6-6 combines with J gene TRBJ1-1, with TRBD1 identical over 7 bases. The source is a man aged 18 to 29 who had mild COVID-19 (a few samples of this study predate the infection). Cell type and time point are not known. The sample consisted of PBMCs or a T cell subset sorted from them (not recorded which). The DNA for the CDR3 is TGTGCCAGCAGCGGGGGACAGTCGAACACTGAAGCTTTCTTT. Its protein is CASSGGQSNTEAFF.